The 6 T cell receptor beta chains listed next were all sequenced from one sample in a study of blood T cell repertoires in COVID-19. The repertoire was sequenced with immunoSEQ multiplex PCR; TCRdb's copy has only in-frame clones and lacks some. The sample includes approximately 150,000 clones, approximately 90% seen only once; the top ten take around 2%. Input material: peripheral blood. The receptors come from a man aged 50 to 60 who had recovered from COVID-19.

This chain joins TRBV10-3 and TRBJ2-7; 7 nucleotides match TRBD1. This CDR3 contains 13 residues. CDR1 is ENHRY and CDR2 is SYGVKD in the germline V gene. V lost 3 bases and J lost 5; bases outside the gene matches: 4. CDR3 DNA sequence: TGTGCCATCAGTGAACCGACAGGGAACGAGCAGTACTTC. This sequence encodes CAISEPTGNEQYF.

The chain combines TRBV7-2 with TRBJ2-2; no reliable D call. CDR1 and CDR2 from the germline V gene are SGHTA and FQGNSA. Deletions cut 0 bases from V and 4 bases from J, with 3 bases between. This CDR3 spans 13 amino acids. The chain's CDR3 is CASSLAATGELFF. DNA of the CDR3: TGTGCCAGCAGCTTAGCAGCCACCGGGGAGCTGTTTTTT.

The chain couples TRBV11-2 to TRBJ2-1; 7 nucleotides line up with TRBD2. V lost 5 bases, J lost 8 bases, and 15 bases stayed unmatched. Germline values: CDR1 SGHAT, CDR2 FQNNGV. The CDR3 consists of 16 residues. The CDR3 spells CASSPYPAGLLDEQFF. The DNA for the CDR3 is TGTGCCAGCAGCCCGTACCCGGCGGGACTACTCGATGAGCAGTTCTTC.

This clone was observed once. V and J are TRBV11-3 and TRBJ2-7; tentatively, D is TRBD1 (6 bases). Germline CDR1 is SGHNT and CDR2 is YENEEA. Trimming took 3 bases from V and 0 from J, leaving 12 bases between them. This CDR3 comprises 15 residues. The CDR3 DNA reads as TGTGCCAGCAGCTTTCACAGGGCCTCCTCCTACGAGCAGTACTTC. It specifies CASSFHRASSYEQYF.

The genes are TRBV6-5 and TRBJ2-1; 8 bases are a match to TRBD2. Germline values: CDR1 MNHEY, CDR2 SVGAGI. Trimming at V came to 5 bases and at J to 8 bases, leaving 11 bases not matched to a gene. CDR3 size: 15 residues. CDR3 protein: CASSNSGKWMDEQFF. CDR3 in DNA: TGTGCCAGCAGTAATAGCGGGAAGTGGATGGATGAGCAGTTCTTC.

CDR3 sequence: CASSIAGGPDNEQFF. In nucleotides, the CDR3 is TGTGCCAGCAGCATAGCGGGAGGGCCGGACAATGAGCAGTTCTTC. The chain recombines TRBV7-3 with TRBJ2-1, with 11 bases fitting TRBD2. The junction had 5 bases not matched to a gene; V was cut back by 5 bases and J by 5 bases. The CDR3 is made up of 15 amino acids. Germline V gives CDR1 SGHTA, CDR2 FQGTGA.